This T cell receptor (beta chain) was sequenced for a study of tumor and adjacent non-tumor tissue in lung cancer. In the study overall: Histology: under 15 adenocarcinoma, a couple of squamous cell carcinoma, 1 small cell lung cancer. Patients were aged about 30 to 85, roughly 9 men and about 5 women, stage I to III.

Study-level findings and limits: Top 100 clones took a larger repertoire share in normal lung. Significantly higher TCR diversity was found in tumor than normal lung.

A modified ARM-PCR protocol with three rounds of nested PCR amplified TCRbeta. TCRdb ran MiXCR on the multiplex PCR reads and lists one entry per CDR3 protein. The table lists about 80,000 distinct CDR3 sequences, roughly 80% of them singletons. Points on this clonotype: No antigen is known for it. One end of the junction fails to match germline, which may point to a read error.

The CDR3 consists of 14 residues. No cell sorting was done before RNA was extracted from the tissue. More than 3 cm separated this lung sample from the edge of the tumor. The TCR was taken from a man between 60 and 70 years old with non-small cell lung cancer. Input material: distant non-tumor lung tissue. V usage is TRBV12-3 or TRBV12-4 and J usage is TRBJ2-1, with TRBD1 as a possible D gene (5 bases). Here the CDR3 reads CASSWGQPYNERFF. The DNA for the CDR3 is TGTGCCAGCAGTTGGGGCCAACCCTACAATGAGCGGTTCTTC.